Below are 9 T cell receptor beta chains sequenced from a single sample in a study of T cells in Graves' hyperthyroidism and ophthalmopathy. TCR beta CDR3 regions were amplified from RNA. With the HTBI primer set, the TCR CDR3 went through a first round of RT-PCR. TCRdb reanalysed the multiplex PCR reads using MiXCR and keeps one entry per CDR3 protein. The sample contains 550,000 to 800,000 distinct CDR3 sequences, roughly 17% of which appear only once. The material sequenced was blood. The receptor source for this set is a man aged 45-65 years with Graves' hyperthyroidism.

This clonotype showed up many times. V is TRBV27 and J is TRBJ2-1, with 10 bases that match TRBD2. The CDR3 spans 15 residues. Germline loops: CDR1 MNHEY, CDR2 SMNVEV (reference sequence). V gave up 5 bases and J gave up 5 bases; unmatched junction bases: 6. CDR3 coding DNA: TGTGCCAGCAGTCCCCGGACTAGCGGAAACAATGAGCAGTTCTTC. Its protein product is CASSPRTSGNNEQFF.

The V call is TRBV30, the J call TRBJ1-1; no definite D call. The CDR3 loop spans 10 amino acids. V lost 1 base and J 10 bases, leaving 7 bases between the germline ends. Germline lookup yields CDR1 GTSNPN and CDR2 SVGIG (reference sequence). CDR3 region: CAWSGHSAFF. CDR3 coding DNA: TGTGCCTGGAGTGGCCATTCAGCTTTCTTT.

This clonotype was seen more than once but under ten times. The V and J genes are TRBV30 and TRBJ2-1, with D hard to call. The CDR3 consists of 11 residues. Trimming stripped 3 bases from V and 9 bases from J, with 9 bases between. CDR1 and CDR2 (germline): GTSNPN, SVGIG (reference sequence). CDR3 sequence: CAWRGAAEQFF. The CDR3 region has the DNA TGTGCCTGGAGGGGCGCCGCTGAGCAGTTCTTC.

This clonotype turned up a few times. This CDR3 is CSAREDKGTGELFF. The DNA for the CDR3 is TGCAGTGCTAGGGAGGATAAAGGGACCGGGGAGCTGTTTTTT. This chain uses TRBV20-1 with TRBJ2-2, with D possibly TRBD2 on 5 matching bases. Trimming cost V 3 bases and J 5 bases, with 13 bases left between them. The CDR3 sequence is 14 residues long. Per the germline V gene, CDR1 is DFQATT and CDR2 is SNEGSKA (reference sequence).

The gene calls are TRBV19 and TRBJ2-2; no reliable D call. V was clipped by 6 bases and J by 1 base, with 9 bases between them. CDR3 size: 14 residues. CDR1 is LNHDA and CDR2 is SQIVND in the germline V gene (reference sequence). The CDR3 DNA sequence: TGTGCCAGTAGGTGGGATCTGAACACCGGGGAGCTGTTTTTT. It codes for CASRWDLNTGELFF. Looking up the rest from reference TRBV19 and TRBJ2-2 gives the full variable domain: DGGITQSPKYLFRKEGQNVTLSCEQNLNHDAMYWYRQDPGQGLRLIYYSQIVNDFQKGDIAEGYSVSREKKESFPLTVTSAQKNPTAFYLCASRWDLNTGELFFGEGSRLTVL.

In its sample, this clonotype was seen many times. This chain links TRBV19 with TRBJ1-5, with D possibly matching TRBD1 (6 bases). CDR1 LNHDA and CDR2 SQIVND come from the germline V gene (reference sequence). V gave up 3 bases and J gave up 2 bases, with 14 bases separating them. This CDR3 is built from 16 residues. CDR3: CASSILRGQGNQPQHF. CDR3 sequence (DNA): TGTGCCAGTAGTATTCTCCGGGGACAAGGCAATCAGCCCCAGCATTTT.

This clonotype has at least ten counts. The chain employs TRBV28 and TRBJ2-5; D is possibly TRBD2 (5 bases). Trimming took 7 bases from V and 2 from J, leaving 20 bases between them. This CDR3 is built from 16 residues. Germline loops: CDR1 MDHEN, CDR2 SYDVKM. DNA of the CDR3: TGTGCCAGCAAACCATCGGGGATGACAACACAAGAGACCCAGTACTTC. Amino acid sequence: CASKPSGMTTQETQYF.

In its sample, this clonotype was seen many times. The rearrangement joins TRBV7-9 to TRBJ2-7; 9 bases line up with TRBD1. V was pared by 5 bases and J by 4 bases, with 12 bases of the junction left unmatched. The length of the CDR3 is 16 residues. Per germline, CDR1 SEHNR and CDR2 FQNEAQ (reference sequence). The DNA of the CDR3 is TGTGCCAGCAGCCGGCCGGGACAGGGTGATCCGTACGAGCAGTACTTC. It yields the protein CASSRPGQGDPYEQYF.

On this clonotype: A read error may explain this, as a much larger clone is one base away. The chain links TRBV12-3 or TRBV12-4 to TRBJ1-1, with unresolved D. V gave up 4 bases and J gave up 2 bases, with 11 bases separating them. This CDR3 comprises 14 residues. The CDR3 coding sequence is TGTGCCAGCAGTTCGGTGGGAGGAAACACTGAAGCTTTCTTT. It yields the protein CASSSVGGNTEAFF.